This T cell receptor beta chain was recovered during a study of T cells after yellow fever vaccination. A single record per CDR3 protein comes from TCRdb applying MiXCR to the 5' RACE reads. The profile shows 150,000 to 200,000 distinct CDR3 sequences, 8% to 13% of them singletons. Germline-derived CDR1 and CDR2 are SGHTS and YDEGEE. The CDR3 runs to 17 residues. Trimming cost V 3 bases and J 1 base; bases outside gene matches: 10. This clonotype was detected ten times or more. The chain employs TRBV5-8 and TRBJ2-3; the match to TRBD2 covers 8 bases. Material: CD8+ T cells sorted from PBMCs, obtained 15 days after the yellow fever booster vaccination. The source of this sequence is a man between 18 and 29 years old who received the YFV17D yellow fever vaccine. The CDR3 here is CASSSSGGPERTDTQYF. The CDR3 DNA reads TGTGCCAGCAGCTCCTCGGGAGGGCCCGAACGCACAGATACGCAGTATTTT.